The rows below give T cell receptor beta chains drawn from one sample of a study of T cells after posttransplantation cyclophosphamide. The data were produced by immunoSEQ multiplex PCR, yet TCRdb's version contains in-frame clones alone and is incomplete. The sample shows about 28,000 clones, about nine tenths of them seen only once. The sample was PBMCs. Receptor source: a man aged 45 to 65. Each CDR3 is given with its conserved first and last residue. The order of the fields is D gene, J gene, clone size, V gene, CDR3 DNA, CDR3 protein. D genes are given only for firm matches. Size tells how often a clone was seen (once, few, many) or the class of an expanded clone, and some rows leave it out.

NA TRBJ1-2 NA TRBV19 TGTGCCAGTAGTAGTGACAGGCCTGGCTACACCTTC CASSSDRPGYTF
NA TRBJ1-2 NA TRBV19 TGTGCCAGTAGTACCGACAGCCACTATGGCTACACCTTC CASSTDSHYGYTF
TRBD1 TRBJ2-1 NA TRBV7-2 TGTGCCAGCAGCCAGACAGGGGGAACCTACAATGAGCAGTTCTTC CASSQTGGTYNEQFF
TRBD2 TRBJ2-7 NA TRBV4-3 TGCGCCAGCAGCCAAGAGGTCCCCAGCGGGGGCTCCTACGAGCAGTACTTC CASSQEVPSGGSYEQYF
TRBD1 TRBJ1-2 NA TRBV29-1 TGCAGCGTTGAAGAGAGTAGGGACAGGGCGGGTGGCTACACCTTC CSVEESRDRAGGYTF
NA TRBJ2-1 NA TRBV5-1 TGCGCCAGCAGGGGTGAAACCAGGGGAAATGAGCAGTTCTTC CASRGETRGNEQFF
NA TRBJ2-1 NA TRBV11-2 TGTGCCAGCAGCTTTTACCACCTCGTTGGGGAGTACAATGAGCAGTTCTTC CASSFYHLVGEYNEQFF
TRBD2 TRBJ2-3 NA TRBV5-8 TGTGCCAGCAGCCGAGGGACTAGCGGGAGGGCAGATACGCAGTATTTT CASSRGTSGRADTQYF
NA TRBJ2-1 NA TRBV5-4 TGTGCCAGCTCGGGACTCAGCTCCTACAATGAGCAGTTCTTC CASSGLSSYNEQFF
TRBD2 TRBJ2-5 NA TRBV4-2 TGTGCCAGCAGCCAACTGAAAACTAGCGGCGAACAAGAGACCCAGTACTTC CASSQLKTSGEQETQYF
NA TRBJ1-2 NA TRBV4-2 TGTGCCAGCAGCCAAGAAGCCGAGAACTATGGCTACACCTTC CASSQEAENYGYTF
TRBD1 TRBJ1-1 NA TRBV4-2 TGTGCCAGCAGCCAAGTGGCCGACGGGACAGGGGATTTTGGAGCTTTCTTT CASSQVADGTGDFGAFF
NA TRBJ2-7 NA TRBV6-1 TGTGCCAGCAGTGAAGGGTCACTCTCCTACGAGCAGTACTTC CASSEGSLSYEQYF
TRBD1 TRBJ2-5 NA TRBV5-1 TGCGCCAGCAGCCAGGACAGGGAACGGACCCAGTACTTC CASSQDRERTQYF
NA TRBJ2-7 NA TRBV10-3 TGTGCCATCAAGAATATAGCTGGCTACGAGCAGTACTTC CAIKNIAGYEQYF
TRBD2 TRBJ2-7 NA TRBV19 TGTGCCAGTAGCCCTAGCGGGAGCGAAAACTCCTACGAGCAGTACTTC CASSPSGSENSYEQYF
NA TRBJ1-2 NA TRBV4-2 TGTGCCAGCAGCCAAGATGGAGCAGGGGACTATGGCTACACCTTC CASSQDGAGDYGYTF
NA TRBJ2-5 NA TRBV5-1 TGCGCCAACCGACAGGATCCCAACCAAGAGACCCAGTACTTC CANRQDPNQETQYF
TRBD1 TRBJ1-2 NA TRBV28 TGTGCCAGCTCCGGGACAGGGGTCGCTGGCTACACCTTC CASSGTGVAGYTF
TRBD1 TRBJ1-2 few TRBV28 TGTGCCAGCAGCCCAGCGGGACAGGTTCGAGGCTACACCTTC CASSPAGQVRGYTF
NA TRBJ2-3 NA TRBV5-6 TGTGCCAGCAGCTTGACTAACGTAAGGACAGATACGCAGTATTTT CASSLTNVRTDTQYF
NA TRBJ2-7 NA TRBV7-9 TGTGCCAGCAGCCTATTGGCACTACCCTACGAGCAGTACTTC CASSLLALPYEQYF
NA TRBJ1-3 NA TRBV29-1 TGCAGCGTTGACCCCTTCCCTGGAAACACCATATATTTT CSVDPFPGNTIYF